The clone carrying this T cell receptor (beta chain) was seen at least ten times. Antigen unknown. This sample stems from a study of T cells in Graves' hyperthyroidism and ophthalmopathy. Study observations and caveats: Ophthalmopathy stood apart from stable hyperthyroidism in a 13 V-J model.

Lactation, pregnancy, other autoimmune disease or uncontrolled infection led to exclusion of patients. V was cut by 9 bases and J by 3 bases, with 18 bases left in between. The CDR3 runs 15 residues. TCR beta CDR3 regions were amplified from RNA transcripts. TCR CDR3 underwent first-round RT-PCR with the HTBI primer set. In TCRdb, the multiplex PCR reads were re-called with MiXCR into one record per CDR3 protein. Of more than 500,000 distinct CDR3 sequences listed, about 43% were seen once; the top ten hold under 20%. The receptor's source is an adult woman with Graves' disease, either hyperthyroidism or ophthalmopathy (not recorded which). The sample taken for sequencing was peripheral blood or thyroid tissue (not recorded which). V and J are TRBV12-3 or TRBV12-4 and TRBJ1-5; D unresolved. CDR3 coding DNA: TGTGCCAGAGCGAACCCAAGGATCCTCAATCAGCCCCAGCATTTT. Protein sequence: CARANPRILNQPQHF.